This T cell receptor (beta chain) was recovered during a study of ipilimumab plus nivolumab after autologous stem cell transplantation. A word on this clone: The antigen is undetermined.

Study-level points and caveats: The authors say TCR, Treg and microbiome findings warrant further study.

Patients got 3 mg/kg IV nivolumab weeks 1, 4, 7, 10, then biweekly through week 26. TCRdb's copy holds only in-frame clones and misses some; the assay was immunoSEQ multiplex PCR. There are about 15,000 clones in the sample; roughly 79% occur only once, and more than 9% lies in the top ten. Germline loops: CDR1 MNHNS, CDR2 SASEGT. V was pared by 1 base and J by 0 bases, with 2 bases of the junction left unmatched. This CDR3 comprises 16 residues. Sequencing was performed on PBMCs, taken in a trial of ipilimumab plus nivolumab as post-transplant consolidation. The receptor's source is a male donor with primary mediastinal lymphoma. The chain links TRBV6-1 to TRBJ2-1; TRBD1 aligns across 8 bases. The CDR3 nucleotides read TGTGCCAGCAGTGAAGTCGGACAGGGCTCCTACAATGAGCAGTTCTTC. Translation gives CASSEVGQGSYNEQFF.